Shown below are 20 T cell receptor beta chains from a single sample sequenced in a study of cytomegalovirus exposure and HLA in healthy donors. Amplification used 60 Vbeta primers and 13 Jbeta primers. Data came from immunoSEQ multiplex PCR; TCRdb stores just in-frame clones and leaves some out. This sample's table reports over 100,000 clones. Sequencing used PBMCs. These TCRs come from a man aged 18 to 29 in good health and CMV-seronegative.

The chain carries TRBV5-6 and TRBJ2-7; TRBD1 matches at 8 bases. Germline-derived CDR1 and CDR2 are SGHDT and YYEEEE. J lost 1 base, V lost 2 bases, and 5 bases had no gene match. The CDR3 spans 15 residues. The CDR3 loop reads CASSFLDRDSYEQYF. The CDR3 nucleotides read TGTGCCAGCAGCTTCCTGGACAGGGATTCCTACGAGCAGTACTTC.

The CDR3 sequence is CSARSNYGYTF. The CDR3 DNA is TGCAGCGCCCGGTCGAATTATGGCTACACCTTC. The chain recombines TRBV29-1 with TRBJ1-2; no clear D gene. V lost 7 bases, J lost 5 bases, and 11 bases lay in between. CDR3 length: 11 residues. CDR1 SQVTM and CDR2 ANQGSEA come from the germline V gene. Looking up the rest from reference TRBV29-1 and TRBJ1-2 gives the full variable domain: SAVISQKPSRDICQRGTSLTIQCQVDSQVTMMFWYRQQPGQSLTLIATANQGSEATYESGFVIDKFPISRPNLTFSTLTVSNMSPEDSSIYLCSARSNYGYTFGSGTRLTVV.

CDR3: CASRSGANTGELFF. The CDR3 region has the DNA TGTGCCAGCCGAAGCGGAGCGAACACCGGGGAGCTGTTTTTT. The rearrangement joins TRBV2 to TRBJ2-2, with D perhaps matching TRBD2 (5 bases). The CDR3 extends over 14 amino acids. Germline lookup yields CDR1 SNHLY and CDR2 FYNNEI. Trimming stripped 8 bases from V and 0 bases from J, with 10 bases between. Using reference TRBV2 and TRBJ2-2 for the parts outside the CDR3, the full variable domain is EPEVTQTPSHQVTQMGQEVILRCVPISNHLYFYWYRQILGQKVEFLVSFYNNEISEKSEIFDDQFSVERPDGSNFTLKIRSTKLEDSAMYFCASRSGANTGELFFGEGSRLTVL.

This chain links TRBV4-3 with TRBJ1-1; no reliable D call. CDR1 and CDR2 (germline): LGHNA, YSLEER. V was clipped by 4 bases and J by 0 bases, with 6 bases between them. The CDR3 loop spans 13 amino acids. CDR3 nucleotide sequence: TGCGCCAGCAGCCGTGCGATGAACACTGAAGCTTTCTTT. Residues: CASSRAMNTEAFF.

This chain uses TRBV7-9 with TRBJ2-1; possible D gene TRBD2, 6 bases. V lost 5 bases, J lost 9 bases, and 17 bases lay in between. CDR1 SEHNR and CDR2 FQNEAQ come from the germline V gene (reference sequence). This CDR3 has 14 residues. CDR3 in DNA: TGTGCCAGCAGCCAAACTAGCCCCAGCGGTGAGCAGTTCTTC. It encodes CASSQTSPSGEQFF. The entire variable domain, with the rest obtained from reference TRBV7-9 and TRBJ2-1, is as follows: DTGVSQNPRHKITKRGQNVTFRCDPISEHNRLYWYRQTLGQGPEFLTYFQNEAQLEKSRLLSDRFSAERPKGSFSTLEIQRTEQGDSAMYLCASSQTSPSGEQFFGPGTRLTVL.

The rearrangement links TRBV5-4 to TRBJ2-1; the match to TRBD2 covers 13 bases. Unmatched junction bases numbered 7, after V lost 4 bases and J lost 0 bases. This CDR3 is 18 amino acids long. The germline V gene has CDR1 SGHNT and CDR2 YYREEE (reference sequence). This chain's CDR3 is CASSLSRTSGSSYNEQFF. CDR3 sequence (DNA): TGTGCCAGCAGCCTGTCCCGGACTAGCGGGAGCTCCTACAATGAGCAGTTCTTC.

The chain recombines TRBV19 with TRBJ2-7, with 8 bases that match TRBD2. Unmatched junction bases numbered 9, after V lost 4 bases and J lost 7 bases. Germline-derived CDR1 and CDR2 are LNHDA and SQIVND (reference sequence). This CDR3 region has 14 residues. CDR3 DNA: TGTGCCAGTAGTAGGTCCGGGGCTAGCGGGGAGCAGTACTTC. Translating gives CASSRSGASGEQYF.

The gene calls are TRBV9 and TRBJ1-4, with TRBD1 matching over 11 bases. The length of the CDR3 is 14 residues. In germline, CDR1 is SGDLS, CDR2 YYNGEE. V shed 4 bases, J shed 6 bases, and the junction held 2 bases outside the gene matches. The CDR3 nucleotides are TGTGCCAGCAGCCGGACAGGGGGCGATGAAAAACTGTTTTTT. Its protein product is CASSRTGGDEKLFF.

V and J are TRBV5-1 and TRBJ2-5, with D possibly being TRBD2 (5 bases). CDR3 length: 14 residues. The germline V gene encodes CDR1 SGHRS and CDR2 YFSETQ. V was trimmed by 2 bases and J by 5 bases, leaving 13 bases between them. CDR3 sequence (DNA): TGCGCCAGCAGCTTTGGTGGAGGCCCGGAGACCCAGTACTTC. It is translated as CASSFGGGPETQYF.

This rearrangement joins TRBV5-6 to TRBJ2-7; no reliable D call. The germline V gene encodes CDR1 SGHDT and CDR2 YYEEEE. The V end was cut by 3 bases, the J end by 2 bases, with 6 bases between. The CDR3 has 12 amino acids. The CDR3 nucleotides read TGTGCCAGCAGCTCTATGCCCTACGAGCAGTACTTC. Amino acids: CASSSMPYEQYF.

The chain links TRBV11-2 to TRBJ2-5; D may be TRBD2 (5 bases). The ends were cut back, 5 bases at V and 0 bases at J, with 10 bases in the middle. The length of the CDR3 is 14 residues. Germline CDR1 SGHAT, CDR2 FQNNGV. CDR3 region: CASSRTGYQETQYF. In DNA, the CDR3 is TGTGCCAGCAGCAGGACGGGATACCAAGAGACCCAGTACTTC.

V and J are TRBV15 and TRBJ1-1; 9 bases are shared with TRBD1. This CDR3 region has 14 residues. The junction had 6 bases not matched to a gene; V was cut back by 7 bases and J by 3 bases. In germline, CDR1 is LNHNV, CDR2 YYDKDF (reference sequence). DNA for the CDR3: TGTGCCACCACCATGACAGGGGGTTACACTGAAGCTTTCTTT. Encoded protein: CATTMTGGYTEAFF.

The chain carries TRBV9 and TRBJ1-1; D gene uncertain. V lost 0 bases, J lost 0 bases, and 9 bases lay in between. Per germline, CDR1 SGDLS and CDR2 YYNGEE. CDR3 length: 15 residues. The CDR3 DNA is TGTGCCAGCAGCGTAGGGGAGCTTTTGAACACTGAAGCTTTCTTT. It translates to CASSVGELLNTEAFF.

The rearrangement links TRBV19 to TRBJ1-4; 9 bases are shared with TRBD1. J lost 8 bases, V lost 10 bases, and 5 bases had no gene match. The CDR3 has 12 amino acids. CDR1 and CDR2 from the germline V gene are LNHDA and SQIVND (reference sequence). The CDR3 loop is CATRQGEEKLFF. CDR3 DNA sequence: TGTGCCACGCGACAGGGGGAAGAAAAACTGTTTTTT.

The V gene is TRBV28, the J gene TRBJ2-1; no clear D gene. Per germline, CDR1 MDHEN and CDR2 SYDVKM. V was trimmed by 4 bases and J by 4 bases, leaving 8 bases between them. The CDR3 spans 13 residues. CDR3 DNA: TGTGCCAGCAGTTCGTCCGAGTACAATGAGCAGTTCTTC. It yields the protein CASSSSEYNEQFF.

The J gene is TRBJ1-2, the V gene TRBV9, with D perhaps matching TRBD1 (6 bases). This CDR3 region has 15 residues. Trimming cost V 0 bases and J 7 bases, with 16 bases left between them. CDR1 and CDR2 from the germline V gene are SGDLS and YYNGEE. The chain's CDR3 is CASSVAGRGAGGYTF. The CDR3 nucleotides are TGTGCCAGCAGCGTAGCGGGCAGGGGCGCCGGTGGCTACACCTTC.

This CDR3 reads CASSPGDRVGTDTQYF. The CDR3 coding sequence is TGTGCCAGCTCACCAGGAGACAGGGTTGGCACAGATACGCAGTATTTT. The chain joins TRBV18 to TRBJ2-3; 7 bases line up with TRBD1. This CDR3 comprises 16 residues. V was clipped by 2 bases and J by 1 base; unmatched bases: 6. The germline CDR1 and CDR2 sequences are KGHSH and LQKENI.

The chain links TRBV25-1 to TRBJ2-1, with 9 bases identical to TRBD2. The CDR3 sequence is 16 residues long. V shed 1 base, J shed 7 bases, and the junction held 8 bases outside the gene matches. Germline V CDR1 and CDR2: MGHDK, SYGVNS. The CDR3 region is CASSELAGARGNEQFF. CDR3 DNA: TGTGCCAGCAGTGAATTAGCGGGGGCGAGGGGAAATGAGCAGTTCTTC. Full variable domain (rest looked up from reference TRBV25-1 and TRBJ2-1): EADIYQTPRYLVIGTGKKITLECSQTMGHDKMYWYQQDPGMELHLIHYSYGVNSTEKGDLSSESTVSRIRTEHFPLTLESARPSHTSQYLCASSELAGARGNEQFFGPGTRLTVL.

A note on this clone: Different DNA sequences within this sample yield the same CDR3. This chain joins TRBV9 and TRBJ2-1; 10 bases fit TRBD1. With V trimmed by 2 bases and J by 4 bases, 3 bases remained unmatched. The germline gives CDR1 SGDLS, CDR2 YYNGEE. CDR3 size: 15 residues. DNA of the CDR3: TGTGCCAGCAGCGTGGGGGACAGGGGTTACAATGAGCAGTTCTTC. Protein: CASSVGDRGYNEQFF.

The chain employs TRBV6-1 and TRBJ1-2; weak D call: TRBD1 (6 bases). Trimming removed 6 bases from V and 4 bases from J, with 18 bases in between. In germline, CDR1 is MNHNS, CDR2 SASEGT. This CDR3 comprises 15 residues. The DNA of the CDR3 is TGTGCCAGCAGAAAAATGACAGGTGGAAGCTATGGCTACACCTTC. Encoded protein: CASRKMTGGSYGYTF.